This T cell receptor (beta chain) was obtained from a study of graft-versus-host responses after intestinal transplantation. Study-wide context: Anti-thymocyte globulin served as induction for all recipients, who then took tacrolimus and steroids for approximately three years.

The assay was immunoSEQ multiplex PCR, and TCRdb's table has in-frame clones only and misses some. This sample has 90,000 or so clones, with roughly 80% found just once. Trimming stripped 4 bases from V and 5 bases from J, with 22 bases between. Germline V gene lookup returns CDR1 SGHTS and CDR2 YDEGEE. The CDR3 is 17 residues long. As for this clone: Antigen: not known.

The source was unstimulated CD4+ T cells sorted from spleen or lymph node cells, collected before intestinal transplant. The genes are TRBV5-8 and TRBJ1-5; D may be TRBD1 (5 bases). The TCR originated in a human donor who received an intestinal transplant. CDR3 protein: CASSVAGTSLRDQPQHF. The CDR3 nucleotides are TGTGCCAGCAGCGTGGCCGGGACTTCCCTAAGAGATCAGCCCCAGCATTTT.